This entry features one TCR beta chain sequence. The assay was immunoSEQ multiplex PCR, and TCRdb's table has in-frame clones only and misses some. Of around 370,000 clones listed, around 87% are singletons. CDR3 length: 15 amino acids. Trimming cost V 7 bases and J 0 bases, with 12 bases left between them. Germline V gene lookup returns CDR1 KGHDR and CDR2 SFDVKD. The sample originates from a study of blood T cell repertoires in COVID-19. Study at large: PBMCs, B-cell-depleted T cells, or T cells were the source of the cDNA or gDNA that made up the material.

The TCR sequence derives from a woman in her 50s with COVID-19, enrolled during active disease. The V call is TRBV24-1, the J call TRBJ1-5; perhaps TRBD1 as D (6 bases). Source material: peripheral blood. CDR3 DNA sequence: TGTGCCACCAGGAGGGGACATTATAGCAATCAGCCCCAGCATTTT. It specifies CATRRGHYSNQPQHF.